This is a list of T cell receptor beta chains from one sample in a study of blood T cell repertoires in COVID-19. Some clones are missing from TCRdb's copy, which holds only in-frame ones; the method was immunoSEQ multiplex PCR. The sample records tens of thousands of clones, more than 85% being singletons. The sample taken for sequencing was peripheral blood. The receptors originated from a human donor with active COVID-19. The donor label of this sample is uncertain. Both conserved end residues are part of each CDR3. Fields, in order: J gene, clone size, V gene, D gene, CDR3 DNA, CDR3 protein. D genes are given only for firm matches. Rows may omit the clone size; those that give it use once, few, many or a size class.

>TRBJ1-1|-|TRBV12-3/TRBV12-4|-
TGTGCCAGCAGTTCGGGGGGGCCTGAAGCTTTCTTT
CASSSGGPEAFF
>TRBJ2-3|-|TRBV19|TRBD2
TGTGCCAGTATCCCTACTAGCGCAAGCACAGATACGCAGTATTTT
CASIPTSASTDTQYF
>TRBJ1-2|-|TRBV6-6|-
TGTGCCAGCAGTCCCCGTTTTGACAGGAGACTTAACTATGGCTACACCTTC
CASSPRFDRRLNYGYTF
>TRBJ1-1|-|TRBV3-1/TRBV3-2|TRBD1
TGTGCCAGCAGCCCCCAGGGGGGAGGCACTGAAGCTTTCTTT
CASSPQGGGTEAFF
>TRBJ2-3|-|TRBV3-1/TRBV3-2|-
TGTGCCAGCAGCCAAGGGTACGGGGAATATACGCAGTATTTT
CASSQGYGEYTQYF
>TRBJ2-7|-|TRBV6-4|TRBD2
TGTGCCAGCAGTGACGGTGTATCGGCGGGGGAGGGTGCCTACGAGCAGTACTTC
CASSDGVSAGEGAYEQYF
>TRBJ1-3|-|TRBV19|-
TGTGCCAGTAGTATCCCCCAGGGGCGGGGAAACACCATATATTTT
CASSIPQGRGNTIYF
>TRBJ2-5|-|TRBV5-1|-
TGCGCCAGCAGCAAAACGCCGGTTAACCAAGAGACCCAGTACTTC
CASSKTPVNQETQYF
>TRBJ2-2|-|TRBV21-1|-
TGTGCCAGCAGCAAAAATAGGGAGGGCCGGAACACCGGGGAGCTGTTTTTT
CASSKNREGRNTGELFF
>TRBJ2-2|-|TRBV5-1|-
TGCGCCAGCAGCCCCCAGGGGGGTACTGAGCGAAACACCGGGGAGCTGTTTTTT
CASSPQGGTERNTGELFF
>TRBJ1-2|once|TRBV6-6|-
TGTGCCAGCAGTCCGGAGGGTTATGGCTACACCTTC
CASSPEGYGYTF
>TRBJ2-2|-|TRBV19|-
TGTGCCAGTAGTCCGCAGAATTCCGGGGAGCTGTTTTTT
CASSPQNSGELFF
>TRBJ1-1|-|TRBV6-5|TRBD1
TGTGCCAGCACTAACCCGGGACAGGAAACTGAAGCTTTCTTT
CASTNPGQETEAFF
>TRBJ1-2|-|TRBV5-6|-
TGTGCCAGCAGCTTCCCACAGGTCGGTGGCTACACCTTC
CASSFPQVGGYTF
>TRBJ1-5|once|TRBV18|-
TGTGCCAGCTCACCAGACAGCTATAGCAATCAGCCCCAGCATTTT
CASSPDSYSNQPQHF
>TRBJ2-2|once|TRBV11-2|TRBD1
TGTGCCAGCAGCACAGGGGGGTCCTCCGGGGAGCTGTTTTTT
CASSTGGSSGELFF
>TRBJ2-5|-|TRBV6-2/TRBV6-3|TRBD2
TGTGCCAGCAGTTACTCGGCGGGGGGCGACCAAGAGACCCAGTACTTC
CASSYSAGGDQETQYF